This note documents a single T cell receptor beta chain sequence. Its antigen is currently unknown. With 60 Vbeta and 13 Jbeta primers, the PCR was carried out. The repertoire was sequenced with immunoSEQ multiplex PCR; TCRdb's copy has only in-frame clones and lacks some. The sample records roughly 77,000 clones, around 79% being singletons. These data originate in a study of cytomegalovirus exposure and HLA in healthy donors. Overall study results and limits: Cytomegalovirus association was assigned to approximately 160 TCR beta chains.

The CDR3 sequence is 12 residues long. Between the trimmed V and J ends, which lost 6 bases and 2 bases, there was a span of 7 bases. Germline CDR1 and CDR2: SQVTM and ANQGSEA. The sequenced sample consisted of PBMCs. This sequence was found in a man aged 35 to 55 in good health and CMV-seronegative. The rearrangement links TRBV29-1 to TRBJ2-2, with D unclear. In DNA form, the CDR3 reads TGCAGCGTGAGGCTTAACACCGGGGAGCTGTTTTTT. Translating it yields CSVRLNTGELFF.